Detailed here is one TCR beta chain. Described time point: pretreatment peripheral blood. Assay used: immunoSEQ multiplex PCR; TCRdb lists only in-frame clones, some missing. This table has about 130,000 clones, roughly 83% appearing once. The data belong to a study of PD-L1 blockade in urothelial cancer. Looked up from germline, CDR1 is SGHTA and CDR2 is FQGNSA. The CDR3 has 15 residues. The ends were cut back, 5 bases at V and 1 base at J, with 13 bases in the middle. Sequencing was performed on PBMCs, taken around atezolizumab (anti-PD-L1) treatment. The source is a man aged 45-65 years with urothelial cancer. This rearrangement joins TRBV7-2 to TRBJ2-3; perhaps TRBD2 as D (6 bases). This CDR3 is CASSGTGDRTDTQYF. DNA of the CDR3: TGTGCCAGCAGCGGTACGGGGGACCGCACAGATACGCAGTATTTT. Full variable domain (outside the CDR3, taken from reference TRBV7-2 and TRBJ2-3): GAGVSQSPSNKVTEKGKDVELRCDPISGHTALYWYRQSLGQGLEFLIYFQGNSAPDKSGLPSDRFSAERTGGSVSTLTIQRTQQEDSAVYLCASSGTGDRTDTQYFGPGTRLTVL.